This is a list of T cell receptor beta chains from one sample in a study of cytomegalovirus exposure and HLA in healthy donors. Clones were sequenced by immunoSEQ multiplex PCR, and TCRdb holds only the in-frame ones, with some missing. The repertoire holds 150,000 to 200,000 clones, with roughly 9.5% as singletons. Sequencing was done on a sample of PBMCs. The receptors shown here come from a woman in her thirties in good health and CMV-seropositive. The CDR3 runs from the conserved cysteine through the conserved F or W.

j_call v_call cdr3_aa
TRBJ2-1 TRBV21-1 CASPLAESSYNEQFF
TRBJ2-7 TRBV29-1 CSLALKGPGAYEQYF
TRBJ2-7 TRBV15 CATSRGTGLAGPEQYF
TRBJ2-3 TRBV5-1 CASSLEDSYTDTQYF
TRBJ1-1 TRBV5-6 CASSFRNTEAFF
TRBJ2-3 TRBV5-1 CASRKAIAQDTQYF
TRBJ2-7 TRBV15 CATSRSPLAGVYEQYF
TRBJ2-7 TRBV28 CASSEPGQGLSYEQYF
TRBJ2-2 TRBV6-1 CASSERGFRTGELFF
TRBJ2-1 TRBV6-5 CASSYSRTLNNEQFF
TRBJ2-7 TRBV29-1 CSVGDRISYEQYF
TRBJ2-7 TRBV11-2 CASSPGYEQYF
TRBJ1-5 TRBV5-1 CASSLTGEPHQPQHF
TRBJ2-1 TRBV11-2 CAIPGSSYNEQFF
TRBJ2-2 TRBV7-3 CASSLGLAGNTGELFF
TRBJ1-1 TRBV7-9 CASSSSRTEAFF
TRBJ1-2 TRBV6-6 CASSLDRDRYGYTF
TRBJ2-5 TRBV10-3 CAISESSSGFPNF
TRBJ1-1 TRBV4-1 CASSRPTENTEAFF
TRBJ2-2 TRBV12-5 CASGLPLQGWSGREIIGELFF
TRBJ2-7 TRBV6-5 CASSPPGAKNYEQYF
TRBJ2-5 TRBV25-1 CASSERVSGRARRETQYF
TRBJ1-3 TRBV7-8 CASSLWGDPSSGNTIYF
TRBJ1-5 TRBV27 CASSLSGQYQPQHF
TRBJ2-5 TRBV19 CASSNLAETQYF
TRBJ2-7 TRBV10-3 CAISPGQGYEQYF
TRBJ2-5 TRBV4-1 CASSLNQGWETQYF
TRBJ2-6 TRBV5-4 CASSLREAGANVLTF
TRBJ2-3 TRBV5-1 CASRSGLTSGRAPTDTQYF
TRBJ1-2 TRBV29-1 CSVEVAGKDYGYTF
TRBJ2-1 TRBV27 CASSLSRLAGEQFF
TRBJ2-5 TRBV7-4 CARREGFRRGVWETQYF
TRBJ2-2 TRBV6-1 CASSEVGGGYTGELFF
TRBJ2-2 TRBV9 CASSDPPSGSRYTGELFF
TRBJ2-7 TRBV30 CAWSVGLSSYEQYF
TRBJ2-1 TRBV15 CATSRDNGGLYNEQFF
TRBJ2-3 TRBV6-6 CASSLNTGLRDTQYF
TRBJ2-3 TRBV27 CATRLAGGPTDTQYF
TRBJ2-2 TRBV7-9 CASSPDRATGELFF
TRBJ1-3 TRBV6-5 CASSDRFLSGNTIYF
TRBJ2-3 TRBV6-5 CASSRTSGTDTQYF
TRBJ2-1 TRBV2 CASSELAEQFF
TRBJ1-1 TRBV2 CASSGGNGEAFF
TRBJ2-7 TRBV7-2 CASSLPPGEQYF
TRBJ1-2 TRBV10-3 CAISEGRGYTF
TRBJ2-2 TRBV5-1 CASSRENTGELFF
TRBJ1-1 TRBV5-1 CASSLNTGAAFF
TRBJ1-2 TRBV6-1 CASSDPDRAFNYGYTF
TRBJ2-7 TRBV27 CASSLSGGTYEQYF
TRBJ2-3 TRBV19 CASSNEVSTDTQYF
TRBJ1-3 TRBV5-8 CASSLGRTGPGNTIYF
TRBJ2-7 TRBV5-1 CASSLRGTPSSYEQYF
TRBJ2-7 TRBV10-3 CAISEQTGSSSYEQYF
TRBJ1-1 TRBV25-1 CASSPSGMNTEAFF
TRBJ2-3 TRBV7-9 CASSLELAGLSTDTQYF
TRBJ2-1 TRBV11-3 CASSRDSSYNEQFF